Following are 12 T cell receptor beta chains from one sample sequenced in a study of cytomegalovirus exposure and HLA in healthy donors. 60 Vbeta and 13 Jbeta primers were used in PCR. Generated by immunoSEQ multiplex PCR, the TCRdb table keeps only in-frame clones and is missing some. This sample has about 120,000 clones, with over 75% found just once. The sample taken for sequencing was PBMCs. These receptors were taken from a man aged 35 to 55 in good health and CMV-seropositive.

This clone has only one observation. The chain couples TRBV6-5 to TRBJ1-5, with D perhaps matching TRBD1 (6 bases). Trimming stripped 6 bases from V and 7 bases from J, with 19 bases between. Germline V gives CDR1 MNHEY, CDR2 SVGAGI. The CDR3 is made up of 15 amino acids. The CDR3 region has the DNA TGTGCCAGCAGCTCACAGGGCCCTCCGGGGCAGCCCCAGCATTTT. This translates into CASSSQGPPGQPQHF.

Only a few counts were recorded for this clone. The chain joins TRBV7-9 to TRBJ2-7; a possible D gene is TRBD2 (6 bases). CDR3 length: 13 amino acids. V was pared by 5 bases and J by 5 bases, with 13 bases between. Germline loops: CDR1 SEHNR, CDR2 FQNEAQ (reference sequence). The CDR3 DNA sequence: TGTGCCAGCAGCGGTGGCAGGGAGGACGAGCAGTACTTC. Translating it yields CASSGGREDEQYF. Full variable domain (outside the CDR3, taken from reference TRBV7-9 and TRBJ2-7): DTGVSQNPRHKITKRGQNVTFRCDPISEHNRLYWYRQTLGQGPEFLTYFQNEAQLEKSRLLSDRFSAERPKGSFSTLEIQRTEQGDSAMYLCASSGGREDEQYFGPGTRLTVT.

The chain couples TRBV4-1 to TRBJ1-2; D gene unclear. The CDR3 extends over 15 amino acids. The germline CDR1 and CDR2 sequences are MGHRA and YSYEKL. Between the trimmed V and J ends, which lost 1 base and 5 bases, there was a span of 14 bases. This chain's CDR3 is CASSQAKDLPYGYTF. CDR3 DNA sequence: TGCGCCAGCAGCCAAGCGAAGGACTTACCGTATGGCTACACCTTC.

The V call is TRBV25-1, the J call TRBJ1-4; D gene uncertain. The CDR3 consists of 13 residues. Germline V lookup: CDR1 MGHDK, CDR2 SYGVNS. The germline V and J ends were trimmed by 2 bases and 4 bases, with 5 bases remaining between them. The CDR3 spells CASSEDINEKLFF. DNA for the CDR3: TGTGCCAGCAGTGAAGACATTAATGAAAAACTGTTTTTT.

The CDR3 nucleotides are TGCGCCAGCAGCGGCGGGACTGAAGCTTTCTTT. Its protein product is CASSGGTEAFF. This chain uses TRBV23-1 with TRBJ1-1; D remains unclear. TRBV23-1 is an open reading frame whose function is uncertain. Trimming cost V 6 bases and J 5 bases, with 7 bases left between them. The CDR3 length is 11 residues.

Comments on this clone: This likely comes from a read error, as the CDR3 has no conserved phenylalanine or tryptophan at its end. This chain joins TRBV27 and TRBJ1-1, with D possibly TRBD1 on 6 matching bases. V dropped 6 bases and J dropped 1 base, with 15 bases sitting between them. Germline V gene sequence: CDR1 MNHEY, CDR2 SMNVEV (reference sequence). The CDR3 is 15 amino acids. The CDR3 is CASSSRGLGNTEAFL. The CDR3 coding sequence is TGTGCCAGCAGCTCAAGGGGGTTGGGGAACACTGAAGCTTTCCTT.

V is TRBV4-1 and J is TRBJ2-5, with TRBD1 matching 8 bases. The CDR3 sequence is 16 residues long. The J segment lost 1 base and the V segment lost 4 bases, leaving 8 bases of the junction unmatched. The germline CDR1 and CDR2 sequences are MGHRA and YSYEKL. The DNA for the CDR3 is TGCGCCAGCAGCCCCGTCAAACAGGGGGGCCAAGAGACCCAGTACTTC. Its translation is CASSPVKQGGQETQYF.

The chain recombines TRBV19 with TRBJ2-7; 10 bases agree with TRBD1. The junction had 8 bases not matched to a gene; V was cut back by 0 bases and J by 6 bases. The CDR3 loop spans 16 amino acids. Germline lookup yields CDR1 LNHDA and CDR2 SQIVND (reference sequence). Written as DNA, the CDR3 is TGTGCCAGTAGTATAGAGTATAGCAGGACAGGGGGCGAGCAGTACTTC. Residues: CASSIEYSRTGGEQYF.

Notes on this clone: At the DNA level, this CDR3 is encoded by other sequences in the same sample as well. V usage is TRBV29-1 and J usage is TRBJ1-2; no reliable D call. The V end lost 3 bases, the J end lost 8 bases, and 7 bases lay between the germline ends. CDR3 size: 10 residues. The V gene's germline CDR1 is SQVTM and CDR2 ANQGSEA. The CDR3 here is CSVETGGYTF. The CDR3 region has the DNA TGCAGCGTTGAGACTGGGGGCTACACCTTC.

The CDR3 loop is CASSPPEGVTEAFF. Written as DNA, the CDR3 is TGTGCCAGCTCACCACCGGAGGGCGTGACTGAAGCTTTCTTT. The rearrangement links TRBV18 to TRBJ1-1; D is ambiguous. Germline V gives CDR1 KGHSH, CDR2 LQKENI. V lost 0 bases, J lost 5 bases, and 10 bases lay in between. The CDR3 covers 14 residues.

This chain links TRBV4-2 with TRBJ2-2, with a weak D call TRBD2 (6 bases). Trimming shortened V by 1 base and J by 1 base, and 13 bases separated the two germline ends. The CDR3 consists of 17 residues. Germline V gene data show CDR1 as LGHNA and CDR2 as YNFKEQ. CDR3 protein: CASSQGDSGLNTGELFF. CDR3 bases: TGTGCCAGCAGCCAAGGGGATAGCGGACTGAACACCGGGGAGCTGTTTTTT.

CDR3 amino acids: CATGTGSRRKYF. CDR3 bases: TGTGCCACCGGGACAGGGTCTAGGAGGAAGTACTTC. The chain joins TRBV28 to TRBJ2-7; 9 nucleotides align to TRBD1. This CDR3 comprises 12 residues. CDR1 and CDR2 from the germline V gene are MDHEN and SYDVKM. V lost 10 bases and J lost 11; bases outside the gene matches: 12.